Listed below are T cell receptor beta chains from one sample, sequenced in a study of cytotoxic CD8 clonotypes in ibrutinib-treated CLL. Clones were read by immunoSEQ multiplex PCR, and TCRdb kept only the in-frame ones, dropping some. In the table there are about 140,000 clones, approximately 80% of which are singletons. The sequencing used PBMCs, collected after 36 months of ibrutinib treatment. Receptors originate from a human donor with chronic lymphocytic leukemia. CDR3s include the opening cysteine and the closing phenylalanine or tryptophan. A D gene is named only where the DNA matches it firmly. The size of a clone is reported for some rows only, either as once, few or many, or as a class for expanded clones.

size | V | D | CDR3
- | TRBV7-9 | - | CASSRGTAGNTIYF
- | TRBV19 | - | CASSTPGEKFGEQFF
few | TRBV2 | TRBD2 | CASRLGLAGTDTQYF
few | TRBV23-1 | - | CASSQSPLVF
- | TRBV6-1 | - | CASSEGQVTGYTF
- | TRBV11-2 | - | CASSSNGNTIYF
- | TRBV5-1 | - | CASSSEVTGGVYEQYF
few | TRBV28 | TRBD1 | CASSIGTDLILAKNIQYF
- | TRBV2 | TRBD2 | CASATSGSSYEQYF
- | TRBV6-1 | - | CASSVDGDYGYTF
- | TRBV18 | TRBD2 | CASSLTSGSSYEQYF
- | TRBV21-1 | - | CASSKSPASSYEQYF
few | TRBV7-9 | - | CASSLNGLNEKLFF
- | TRBV18 | - | CASSPISGNHEQYF
- | TRBV5-4 | - | CASSLQGGRGPQHF
once | TRBV14 | - | CASSRFWGPLMKGTEAFF
- | TRBV4-2 | TRBD1 | CASSQAARQGAYNEQFF
- | TRBV30 | - | CAWDRGRETQYF
- | TRBV7-2 | - | CASSLMPGRNNQPQHF
- | TRBV11-2 | - | CASSLGQTLSWANVLTF
few | TRBV30 | - | CAWSVQGGQPQHF
- | TRBV27 | TRBD1 | CASRPGQGHGNTIYF
- | TRBV7-6 | TRBD2 | CAIGLAGETQYF
- | TRBV5-1 | - | CASCRDGTPGQPQHF
- | TRBV20-1 | - | CSALAVNEQFF
- | TRBV5-6 | - | CASSLTGHLILRYTGELFF
- | TRBV5-1 | TRBD2 | CASSDRGVAGELFF
few | TRBV7-9 | - | CASSLAFEQYF
few | TRBV6-1 | - | CASSEALPNFVF
- | TRBV6-1 | TRBD2 | CASSEAWTSAYEQYF
- | TRBV10-1 | - | CASSEFGGDTQYF
- | TRBV5-1 | - | CASSLGNTGELFF
- | TRBV19 | - | CASSILHNQGETQYF
few | TRBV11-2 | TRBD1 | CASSLGQGFGYTF
- | TRBV10-2 | TRBD1 | CASSPGQGRQNEQYF
- | TRBV6-5 | TRBD1 | CASSFTTDRGTYEQYF
- | TRBV19 | - | CASTRTDRGANYGYTF
- | TRBV30 | - | CAWSLGGETQYF
many | TRBV28 | - | CAITKQNNEQFF
- | TRBV10-1 | - | CASSEFQRPAFF
- | TRBV28 | - | CASSFRGLNTEAFF
- | TRBV7-3 | - | CASRPSGLHNEQFF
- | TRBV4-1 | - | CASSQPTRRETGELFF
- | TRBV10-3 | - | CAIRSRGASYNEQFF
few | TRBV6-5 | - | CASRSSNYGYTF
- | TRBV7-3 | TRBD2 | CASSLSPGGLAGDRGSTDTQYF
- | TRBV7-2 | - | CASSLRGPGNTIYF
- | TRBV5-4 | - | CASSLVPGEAFF
- | TRBV4-2 | - | CASSQTGNYEQYF
- | TRBV19 | - | CASSYSGYTEAFF
once | TRBV27 | - | CASSLGGPTYEQYF
- | TRBV9 | TRBD2 | CASSVAASGRTDTQYF
- | TRBV6-1 | - | CASSFHTPTETQYF
- | TRBV9 | TRBD1 | CASSPKTGSYNEQFF
- | TRBV6-1 | TRBD1 | CASGDRARETQYF
- | TRBV7-9 | - | CASSLTSNEQFF
few | TRBV4-1 | TRBD2 | CASSQVEAGGSYEQYF
- | TRBV28 | - | CASMGPGTDTQYF
- | TRBV5-4 | TRBD2 | CASSLSGTSRSTDTQYF